One sample yielded the 26 T cell receptor beta chains listed below, sequenced in a study of cytomegalovirus exposure and HLA in healthy donors listed by TCRdb under 2017. The library was built by means of the immunoSEQ multiplex PCR assay. A mixture of 60 forward primers for TCR Vbeta segments and 13 reverse primers for TCR Jbeta segments was used in the multiplex PCR. This is the immuneACCESS table as TCRdb keeps it, with only in-frame sequences that have V and J called. A part of the clones is gone; compared with another copy, unresolved V genes explain less than half, and the rest is unexplained. The sample table lists more than 150,000 clones, approximately 71% of them with a count of one. Of the sample, about 8% falls within the top ten clones. The sequencing sample was made of PBMCs. These receptors all stem from a woman in her 40s in good health and CMV-seropositive.

In this sample, this clone turned up a few times. The chain carries TRBV7-3 and TRBJ1-2; D possibly corresponds to TRBD1 (5 bases). V shed 5 bases and J shed 0 bases, with 10 bases lying between them. Germline-derived CDR1 and CDR2 are SGHTA and FQGTGA. This CDR3 contains 14 residues. CDR3 nucleotides: TGTGCCAGCAGCCCAGACAGTACTAACTATGGCTACACCTTC. As protein: CASSPDSTNYGYTF.

The chain has TRBV6-4 and TRBJ2-1, with a possible D match to TRBD2 (5 bases). The V gene's germline CDR1 is MRHNA and CDR2 SNTAGT. The CDR3 covers 18 residues. Trimming left V 3 bases short and J 7 bases short, with 25 bases between. The CDR3 DNA sequence: TGTGCCAGCAGTGAAGACGCCCTTCCTAGCTCCTACAATAATGAGCAGTTCTTC. Encoded protein: CASSEDALPSSYNNEQFF.

This clone was observed a few times. V is TRBV30 and J is TRBJ1-2, with D unclear. This CDR3 contains 13 residues. CDR1 is GTSNPN and CDR2 is SVGIG in the germline V gene (reference sequence). V lost 2 bases to trimming and J lost 8 bases, with 15 bases between them. As DNA, the CDR3 is TGTGCCTGGAGTATCGGAGTACCGGTAGGCTACACCTTC. Protein sequence: CAWSIGVPVGYTF.

The DNA of the CDR3 is TGTGCCAGCAGTTACGAGCCCAGGGGGCTCTATGGCTACACCTTC. Its protein product is CASSYEPRGLYGYTF. This chain uses TRBV6-5 with TRBJ1-2; TRBD1 matches 8 bases. Germline lookup yields CDR1 MNHEY and CDR2 SVGAGI. J was trimmed by 4 bases and V by 2 bases; bases with no gene match: 6. The CDR3 consists of 15 residues.

The J gene is TRBJ2-7, the V gene TRBV4-3, with D possibly matching TRBD1 (6 bases). Germline assignment: CDR1 LGHNA and CDR2 YSLEER. This CDR3 has 15 amino acids. V lost 0 bases to trimming and J lost 6 bases, with 15 bases between them. CDR3 sequence reads: CASSQDPQGSGEQYF. In DNA, the CDR3 is TGCGCCAGCAGCCAAGATCCACAGGGTTCGGGCGAGCAGTACTTC.

The chain recombines TRBV10-3 with TRBJ2-3; 9 positions match TRBD2. V was clipped by 10 bases and J by 0 bases; unmatched bases: 5. Germline loops: CDR1 ENHRY, CDR2 SYGVKD. This CDR3 has 14 amino acids. Written as DNA, the CDR3 is TGTGCCACAAGACTAGCGGAGAGCACAGATACGCAGTATTTT. This codes for CATRLAESTDTQYF.

The V gene is TRBV6-5, the J gene TRBJ1-1; TRBD1 matches 7 bases. The CDR3 sequence is 11 residues long. Germline CDR1 MNHEY, CDR2 SVGAGI. V was clipped by 11 bases and J by 7 bases; unmatched bases: 7. CDR3 in DNA: TGTGCCGCACAGGGGAGGTATGAAGCTTTCTTT. Amino acid sequence: CAAQGRYEAFF.

Comment on this clone: The junction shows a germline mismatch at one end, possibly a read error. The chain couples TRBV7-3 to TRBJ2-1, with D perhaps TRBD2 (6 bases). This CDR3 region has 15 residues. The germline V gene has CDR1 SGHTA and CDR2 FQGTGA. CDR3 amino acids: CASSVTGTSYNEQFF. CDR3 nucleotides: TGTGCCAGCAGCGTAACCGGGACTTCTTACAATGAGCAGTTCTTC.

V is TRBV10-3 and J is TRBJ1-1; weak D call: TRBD1 (6 bases). The ends were cut back, 6 bases at V and 1 base at J, with 12 bases in the middle. This CDR3 comprises 14 residues. Per the germline V gene, CDR1 is ENHRY and CDR2 is SYGVKD. The CDR3 reads CAIREDRPNTEAFF. The CDR3 coding sequence is TGTGCCATCAGGGAAGACAGGCCGAACACTGAAGCTTTCTTT.

The rearrangement uses TRBV5-4 and TRBJ2-2, with a possible D match to TRBD2 (6 bases). Germline V gene data show CDR1 as SGHNT and CDR2 as YYREEE (reference sequence). V was pared by 5 bases and J by 7 bases, with 12 bases between. The CDR3 is 13 amino acids. The CDR3 sequence is CASRPTRGGELFF. In DNA form, the CDR3 reads TGTGCCAGCAGGCCGACTAGGGGCGGGGAGCTGTTTTTT.

This chain joins TRBV28 and TRBJ1-2; 10 bases are shared with TRBD1. CDR3 length: 15 amino acids. The germline CDR1 and CDR2 sequences are MDHEN and SYDVKM. Losses at the gene ends were 7 bases for V and 3 bases for J; bases not matched to a gene: 8. CDR3 protein: CASTLTGGPYYGYTF. CDR3 nucleotide sequence: TGTGCCAGCACTTTGACAGGGGGCCCCTACTATGGCTACACCTTC.

The V gene is TRBV4-3, the J gene TRBJ2-7; D is perhaps TRBD2 (6 bases). Germline V lookup: CDR1 LGHNA, CDR2 YSLEER. Trimming pared 1 base from V and 0 bases from J, leaving 10 bases between. The CDR3 consists of 15 residues. CDR3 sequence (DNA): TGCGCCAGCAGCCAAGCCTGGGGAGGCTCCTACGAGCAGTACTTC. It yields the protein CASSQAWGGSYEQYF.

The chain recombines TRBV6-1 with TRBJ2-1; a possible D gene is TRBD1 (6 bases). Germline assignment: CDR1 MNHNS and CDR2 SASEGT. V lost 10 bases, J lost 4 bases, and 20 bases lay in between. The CDR3 is 15 amino acids. CDR3 DNA: TGTGCCATATCCCTCCAGGGGACAATATACAATGAGCAGTTCTTC. As protein: CAISLQGTIYNEQFF.

The gene calls are TRBV28 and TRBJ1-3; 9 bases map to TRBD1. V shed 8 bases and J 8 bases; nucleotides not matched to a gene: 13. Per the germline V gene, CDR1 is MDHEN and CDR2 is SYDVKM. This CDR3 spans 15 amino acids. This CDR3 is CASRPILDRGYTIYF. CDR3 sequence (DNA): TGTGCCAGCCGCCCTATTTTGGACAGGGGTTACACCATATATTTT.

The CDR3 bases are TGTGCCAGCAGTTACTCGGGGAGGGATACGCAGTATTTT. Encoded protein: CASSYSGRDTQYF. The chain is built from TRBV6-5 and TRBJ2-3; weak D call: TRBD2 (6 bases). Germline lookup yields CDR1 MNHEY and CDR2 SVGAGI. The CDR3 length is 13 residues. V lost 0 bases, J lost 6 bases, and 7 bases lay in between.

The V gene is TRBV18, the J gene TRBJ1-1, with D unclear. The V and J ends lost 3 bases and 5 bases respectively, with 13 bases between them. In germline, CDR1 is KGHSH, CDR2 LQKENI. The CDR3 is 14 amino acids. This CDR3 is CASSPSRKETEAFF. The CDR3 DNA sequence: TGTGCCAGCTCACCCTCGCGGAAGGAAACTGAAGCTTTCTTT.

The chain has TRBV18 and TRBJ1-4; TRBD1 matches at 7 bases. The germline V gene encodes CDR1 KGHSH and CDR2 LQKENI. Unmatched junction bases numbered 0, after V lost 3 bases and J lost 5 bases. The CDR3 covers 13 residues. CDR3 coding DNA: TGTGCCAGCTCACCGGGACAGAATGAAAAACTGTTTTTT. Its protein is CASSPGQNEKLFF.

The rearrangement links TRBV9 to TRBJ1-1; 10 bases match TRBD1. The germline V gene encodes CDR1 SGDLS and CDR2 YYNGEE. V lost 0 bases, J lost 3 bases, and 2 bases stayed unmatched. CDR3 length: 15 residues. The CDR3 bases are TGTGCCAGCAGCGTAGTGGGGACAGGGGACACTGAAGCTTTCTTT. Protein sequence: CASSVVGTGDTEAFF.

This clone was seen just once. The rearrangement uses TRBV6-5 and TRBJ2-1; the match to TRBD1 covers 9 bases. J lost 9 bases, V lost 4 bases, and 4 bases had no gene match. Germline values: CDR1 MNHEY, CDR2 SVGAGI. This CDR3 contains 13 residues. CDR3 nucleotides: TGTGCCAGCAGTTCGGACAGGGGTGGTGAGCAGTTCTTC. Translated: CASSSDRGGEQFF.

The V gene is TRBV6-5, the J gene TRBJ1-1; tentative D call: TRBD1 (5 bases). The V and J ends lost 5 bases and 10 bases respectively, with 11 bases between them. This CDR3 spans 11 amino acids. Germline CDR1 and CDR2: MNHEY and SVGAGI. The CDR3 nucleotides read TGTGCCAGCAGTCAGGGTGTCGTAGCTTTCTTT. Translated: CASSQGVVAFF.

This clone occurred a few times. This chain uses TRBV28 with TRBJ2-1; 12 nucleotides match TRBD2. The CDR3 has 19 amino acids. With V trimmed by 5 bases and J by 4 bases, 15 bases remained unmatched. CDR1 MDHEN and CDR2 SYDVKM come from the germline V gene. Here the CDR3 reads CASSPYNLAGGPRYNEQFF. CDR3 sequence (DNA): TGTGCCAGCAGTCCCTATAATCTAGCGGGAGGGCCCCGATACAATGAGCAGTTCTTC.

The chain links TRBV6-5 to TRBJ2-3; D is unclear. This CDR3 region has 15 residues. CDR1 and CDR2 from the germline V gene are MNHEY and SVGAGI. Trimming stripped 5 bases from V and 0 bases from J, with 12 bases between. The CDR3 here is CASSRLVTSTDTQYF. CDR3 coding DNA: TGTGCCAGCAGTAGACTGGTAACTAGCACAGATACGCAGTATTTT.

The genes are TRBV15 and TRBJ1-5, with D possibly TRBD1 on 5 matching bases. The germline V gene has CDR1 LNHNV and CDR2 YYDKDF (reference sequence). Between the trimmed V and J ends, which lost 0 bases and 7 bases, there was a span of 13 bases. The CDR3 runs 15 residues. CDR3 loop: CATSRDRSGGQPQHF. In DNA form, the CDR3 reads TGTGCCACCAGCAGAGATCGTAGCGGGGGGCAGCCCCAGCATTTT.

In its sample, this clone was seen a few times. The chain joins TRBV6-1 to TRBJ2-7; D is unresolved. The germline V gene has CDR1 MNHNS and CDR2 SASEGT. This CDR3 comprises 13 residues. V gave up 5 bases and J gave up 2 bases, with 10 bases separating them. The CDR3 sequence is CASSRAGTYEQYF. The CDR3 DNA reads as TGTGCCAGCAGTCGCGCAGGAACCTACGAGCAGTACTTC.

The genes are TRBV28 and TRBJ2-2; tentatively, D is TRBD1 (7 bases). CDR1 and CDR2 from the germline V gene are MDHEN and SYDVKM. The CDR3 sequence is 15 residues long. With 6 bases removed from V and 9 bases from J, the gap between germline ends came to 20 bases. The CDR3 is CASSSDRARGRELFF. The CDR3 DNA sequence: TGTGCCAGCAGCTCAGACAGGGCCCGGGGGAGGGAGCTGTTTTTT.

The chain recombines TRBV7-8 with TRBJ2-1; D remains ambiguous. V was cut by 0 bases and J by 10 bases, with 10 bases left in between. CDR1 and CDR2 (germline): SGHVS, FQNEAQ. CDR3 length equals 13 residues. This CDR3 is CASSLAVAAEQFF. The CDR3 nucleotides read TGTGCCAGCAGCTTAGCGGTTGCGGCAGAGCAGTTCTTC.